Listed here are 23 T cell receptor beta chains from one sample, sequenced in a study of breast tumors, draining lymph nodes, adjacent tissues. TCRdb called the multiplex PCR reads again in MiXCR, with one record for every CDR3 protein. The data hold about 35,000 distinct CDR3 sequences, with 30% to 45% observed a single time. Sequencing used breast tumor tissue. The receptor source for this set is a female donor with breast cancer. Some clones in this sample may be carry-over from other donors' samples.

This clonotype has ten or more counts. The chain has TRBV7-6 and TRBJ2-2, with TRBD2 identical over 11 bases. Germline V gene sequence: CDR1 SGHVS, CDR2 FNYEAQ. V trimming: 2 bases; J trimming: 5 bases; junction bases outside the gene matches: 4. The CDR3 is 16 amino acids. The CDR3 sequence is CASSLTSGSGTGELFF. The CDR3 nucleotides are TGTGCCAGCAGCTTAACTAGCGGGAGTGGTACCGGGGAGCTGTTTTTT.

This clonotype was picked up many times. V usage is TRBV5-1 and J usage is TRBJ2-3, with TRBD2 matching over 7 bases. V shed 0 bases and J 0 bases; nucleotides not matched to a gene: 4. The CDR3 runs 16 residues. The germline V gene encodes CDR1 SGHRS and CDR2 YFSETQ. CDR3 residues: CASSLGLAASTDTQYF. In nucleotides, the CDR3 is TGCGCCAGCAGCTTGGGGCTAGCGGCGAGCACAGATACGCAGTATTTT.

This sequence joins TRBV28 and TRBJ1-5, with 9 nucleotides matching TRBD1. CDR1 MDHEN and CDR2 SYDVKM come from the germline V gene. The V and J ends lost 3 bases and 1 base, in that order; junction bases with no gene match: 1. There are 15 residues in the CDR3. The CDR3 loop reads CASSLDRGSNQPQHF. The CDR3 DNA reads TGTGCCAGCAGTTTGGACAGGGGCAGCAATCAGCCCCAGCATTTT.

This chain links TRBV20-1 with TRBJ1-2; 11 bases align to TRBD1. The CDR3 contains 17 residues. Germline V gene lookup returns CDR1 DFQATT and CDR2 SNEGSKA (reference sequence). V shed 1 base, J shed 5 bases, and the junction held 12 bases outside the gene matches. The CDR3 spells CSARVLRPGTGGYGYTF. CDR3 bases: TGCAGTGCTAGAGTACTGCGACCAGGGACAGGGGGTTATGGCTACACCTTC.

CDR3 protein: CASSPGLAGVDEQFF. CDR3 sequence (DNA): TGTGCCAGTAGTCCGGGACTAGCGGGAGTCGATGAGCAGTTCTTC. The chain recombines TRBV6-5 with TRBJ2-1, with 14 bases lining up with TRBD2. The J segment lost 8 bases and the V segment lost 9 bases, leaving 9 bases of the junction unmatched. The CDR3 covers 15 residues. Per the germline V gene, CDR1 is MNHEY and CDR2 is SVGAGI.

This clonotype was counted at least ten times. The chain joins TRBV15 to TRBJ2-1; D not resolved. CDR1 and CDR2 from the germline V gene are LNHNV and YYDKDF (reference sequence). Trimming shortened V by 1 base and J by 5 bases, and 6 bases separated the two germline ends. This CDR3 is 13 amino acids long. The CDR3 DNA reads as TGTGCCACCAGCAGAGGGGATCACAATGAGCAGTTCTTC. Amino acid sequence: CATSRGDHNEQFF.

This rearrangement joins TRBV4-2 to TRBJ2-5, with 9 bases that match TRBD2. After removal of 0 bases from V and 5 bases from J, the junction contained 4 bases not matched to a gene. The germline gives CDR1 LGHNA, CDR2 YNFKEQ. This CDR3 spans 15 amino acids. As DNA, the CDR3 is TGTGCCAGCAGCCAAGACTTAGCGGGAGAGGAGACCCAGTACTTC. This translates into CASSQDLAGEETQYF.

There are many counts of this clonotype. This sequence joins TRBV27 and TRBJ2-7; a weak D match, TRBD1 (6 bases). V lost 5 bases, J lost 3 bases, and 11 bases lay in between. The length of the CDR3 is 13 residues. Germline V CDR1 and CDR2: MNHEY, SMNVEV (reference sequence). CDR3 nucleotides: TGTGCCAGCAGTCCCCTACAGGGCTACGAGCAGTACTTC. As protein: CASSPLQGYEQYF.

This clonotype appeared many times. The chain has TRBV6-5 and TRBJ2-7; TRBD2 is a possible D gene (6 bases). This CDR3 has 13 amino acids. The germline V gene has CDR1 MNHEY and CDR2 SVGAGI. Trimming removed 6 bases from V and 3 bases from J, with 12 bases in between. Here the CDR3 reads CASSPLSGYEQYF. CDR3 nucleotide sequence: TGTGCCAGCAGCCCCCTTAGCGGCTACGAGCAGTACTTC.

In this sample, this clonotype turned up a few times. The V call is TRBV9, the J call TRBJ2-1; 8 bases fit TRBD2. The CDR3 covers 16 residues. The germline gives CDR1 SGDLS, CDR2 YYNGEE. V dropped 5 bases and J dropped 3; count of bases not matched to a gene: 10. This CDR3 reads CASSEVGGGGYNEQFF. CDR3 sequence (DNA): TGTGCCAGCAGTGAGGTCGGGGGGGGGGGCTACAATGAGCAGTTCTTC.

To note about this clonotype: At one boundary the junction diverges from the germline segment, which might be a read error. V and J are TRBV7-7 and TRBJ2-2, with TRBD1 matching over 7 bases. This CDR3 contains 14 residues. Per germline, CDR1 SSHAT and CDR2 FNYEAQ (reference sequence). The CDR3 protein is CASSLAQGAGELFF. In nucleotides, the CDR3 is TGTGCTAGCAGCTTAGCGCAGGGGGCCGGGGAGCTGTTTTTT.

This clonotype was seen repeatedly, ten times or more. V and J are TRBV19 and TRBJ1-4, with TRBD1 matching over 11 bases. This CDR3 region has 15 residues. The germline V gene encodes CDR1 LNHDA and CDR2 SQIVND (reference sequence). The V gene end was trimmed by 4 bases and the J gene end by 4 bases; junction bases not matched to a gene: 2. Here the CDR3 DNA reads TGTGCCAGTAGTACCGGGACAGGGGGTAATGAAAAACTGTTTTTT. Translating gives CASSTGTGGNEKLFF.

This chain connects TRBV9 to TRBJ2-1; TRBD2 might be the D (5 bases). The CDR3 totals 14 residues. CDR1 is SGDLS, CDR2 YYNGEE, per germline. The germline V and J ends were trimmed by 2 bases and 8 bases, with 14 bases remaining between them. The CDR3 sequence: CASSVSGMAHEQFF. In DNA form, the CDR3 reads TGTGCCAGCAGCGTCTCCGGGATGGCCCATGAGCAGTTCTTC.

Points on this clonotype: The germline gene is not matched at one end of the junction; a read error may be the cause. J is TRBJ1-5 and V is TRBV20-1, with a weak D call TRBD1 (5 bases). This CDR3 has 16 residues. CDR1 and CDR2 (germline): DFQATT, SNEGSKA (reference sequence). This CDR3 reads CSAPRGASDSDQPQHF. For the CDR3, the DNA is TGCAGTGCCCCCAGAGGGGCATCCGATAGCGATCAGCCCCAGCATTTT.

Ten or more counts support this clonotype. This chain joins TRBV20-1 and TRBJ2-7, with 10 bases that match TRBD2. J lost 2 bases, V lost 6 bases, and 10 bases had no gene match. Germline V gene lookup returns CDR1 DFQATT and CDR2 SNEGSKA (reference sequence). The CDR3 covers 15 residues. The chain's CDR3 is CSAVAGGHGTYEQYF. The DNA for the CDR3 is TGCAGTGCGGTAGCGGGAGGCCATGGGACCTACGAGCAGTACTTC.

This clonotype was counted only a few times. The chain links TRBV11-2 to TRBJ2-1, with 7 bases matching TRBD2. With V trimmed by 2 bases and J by 8 bases, 12 bases remained unmatched. There are 16 residues in the CDR3. Germline V gene data show CDR1 as SGHAT and CDR2 as FQNNGV. CDR3 amino acids: CASSLRSGGTVDEQFF. The CDR3 bases are TGTGCCAGCAGCTTAAGGTCGGGAGGCACCGTCGATGAGCAGTTCTTC. The full variable domain, with the rest looked up from reference TRBV11-2 and TRBJ2-1, is EAGVAQSPRYKIIEKRQSVAFWCNPISGHATLYWYQQILGQGPKLLIQFQNNGVVDDSQLPKDRFSAERLKGVDSTLKIQPAKLEDSAVYLCASSLRSGGTVDEQFFGPGTRLTVL.

This clonotype appeared many times. The chain uses TRBV19 and TRBJ2-3, with D possibly being TRBD2 (5 bases). Germline V CDR1 and CDR2: LNHDA, SQIVND (reference sequence). V dropped 2 bases and J dropped 0 bases, with 9 bases sitting between them. CDR3 length equals 15 residues. The CDR3 sequence: CASSIQRTSTDTQYF. The CDR3, as DNA: TGTGCCAGTAGTATACAGCGGACCAGCACAGATACGCAGTATTTT.

In this sample, this clonotype turned up once. The V and J genes are TRBV28 and TRBJ2-2, with D unresolved. Germline CDR1 is MDHEN and CDR2 is SYDVKM. The CDR3 has 12 residues. V was shortened by 3 bases and J by 6 bases, with 5 bases between the two germline ends. CDR3 nucleotides: TGTGCCAGCAGTTTGAGTCCCGGGGAGCTGTTTTTT. It codes for CASSLSPGELFF.

The CDR3 DNA follows: TGTGCCAGCAGCTCGGGACGGACTGGAAACACCATATATTTT. It specifies CASSSGRTGNTIYF. The rearrangement links TRBV12-3 or TRBV12-4 to TRBJ1-3, with D possibly matching TRBD1 (5 bases). V was clipped by 6 bases and J by 2 bases, with 11 bases between them. This CDR3 spans 14 amino acids.

Comments on this clonotype: The junction shows a germline mismatch at one end, possibly a read error. CDR3 protein: CASSLGQGGTNEQLLF. In DNA, the CDR3 is TGCGCCAGCAGCCTTGGACAGGGGGGCACTAATGAACAACTGCTTTTT. J is TRBJ1-4 and V is TRBV4-1; 10 bases match TRBD1. Germline V gene sequence: CDR1 MGHRA, CDR2 YSYEKL. The CDR3 is 16 residues long.

This clonotype is judged medium-sized (0.01 to 0.1%). V is TRBV7-7 and J is TRBJ2-2; D not resolved. Deletions cut 5 bases from V and 4 bases from J, with 5 bases between. CDR3 length: 12 amino acids. The germline V gene encodes CDR1 SSHAT and CDR2 FNYEAQ (reference sequence). CDR3 residues: CASSHPTGELFF. CDR3 bases: TGTGCCAGCAGCCACCCCACCGGGGAGCTGTTTTTT.

The CDR3 is CASSSGGDTQYF. CDR3 nucleotides: TGTGCCAGCAGCTCAGGCGGAGATACGCAGTATTTT. The chain uses TRBV11-3 and TRBJ2-3; D remains unclear. V was pared by 4 bases and J by 5 bases, with 7 bases between. The germline V gene has CDR1 SGHNT and CDR2 YENEEA. The CDR3 totals 12 residues.

This chain connects TRBV19 to TRBJ2-7; the match to TRBD1 covers 9 bases. The CDR3 is 16 amino acids. Germline V lookup: CDR1 LNHDA, CDR2 SQIVND (reference sequence). V lost 1 base, J lost 4 bases, and 8 bases stayed unmatched. As DNA, the CDR3 is TGTGCCAGTAGTATAGGTACCGGGACAGGGTTTTACGAGCAGTACTTC. Protein sequence: CASSIGTGTGFYEQYF.